The rows below give T cell receptor beta chains drawn from one sample of a study of T-cell memory formation after mild COVID-19. TCRdb re-called the 5' RACE reads with MiXCR, one entry per CDR3 protein. The data hold fewer than 500,000 distinct CDR3 sequences, with 25% observed a single time. The sample taken for sequencing was PBMCs or a T cell subset sorted from them (not recorded which). These receptors were taken from an adult woman who had mild COVID-19 (a few samples of this study predate the infection). Cell type and time point are not known. The CDR3 runs from the conserved cysteine through the conserved F or W. A D gene is named only where the DNA matches it firmly. Rows give clone size only sometimes, using once, few, many, or a class for an expanded clone.

size	J	V	D	DNA	CDR3
many	TRBJ2-1	TRBV19	.	TGTGCCAGTAGTGGTAAACAGGGCGGCAATGAGCAGTTCTTC	CASSGKQGGNEQFF
few	TRBJ1-1	TRBV7-8	.	TGTGCCAGCAGCTTAGCGCTCGAGATCACTGTGGACACTGAAGCTTTCTTT	CASSLALEITVDTEAFF
.	TRBJ1-1	TRBV20-1	.	TGCAGTCTTGTTACAGGGAGGAACACTGAAGCTTTCTTT	CSLVTGRNTEAFF
.	TRBJ1-5	TRBV20-1	TRBD1	TGCAGTGCTAGAGATCTAACAGGGGCGAGCAATCAGCCCCAGCATTTT	CSARDLTGASNQPQHF
many	TRBJ2-5	TRBV10-3	.	TGTGCCATCAGTGAGTCAACTAACACGAGACTTGGAGAGACCCAGTACTTC	CAISESTNTRLGETQYF
few	TRBJ2-7	TRBV9	TRBD1	TGTGCCAGCAGCGACCGGGACAGCCTAACCTACGAGCAGTACTTC	CASSDRDSLTYEQYF
.	TRBJ1-5	TRBV5-6	.	TGTGCCAGCAGCTTGACAGGCGGATGGGGCAATCAGCCCCAGCATTTT	CASSLTGGWGNQPQHF
few	TRBJ2-2	TRBV3-1	.	TGTGCCAGCAGCCAAGGGATACAGCGCACCGGGGAGCTGTTTTTT	CASSQGIQRTGELFF
.	TRBJ1-5	TRBV24-1	TRBD1	TGTGCCACCAGTGACCCAGGACAGGGCACGCAGCCCCAGCATTTT	CATSDPGQGTQPQHF
few	TRBJ2-1	TRBV11-2	TRBD2	TGTGCCAGCAGCCATGTACGTAGCGGGAGTTACAATGAGCAGTTCTTC	CASSHVRSGSYNEQFF
.	TRBJ1-2	TRBV20-1	.	TGCAGTGCTCCCCCGGTGGGGATCGGCTACACCTTC	CSAPPVGIGYTF
few	TRBJ2-3	TRBV7-9	TRBD1	TGTGCCAGCAGCTTAGGACAGGGGTTCTTCTACGCGCAGTATTTT	CASSLGQGFFYAQYF
.	TRBJ1-1	TRBV4-1	TRBD1	TGCGCCAGCAGCCAAGAACTTCGGAGGACAGGGGCAACTTTCTTT	CASSQELRRTGATFF
once	TRBJ2-1	TRBV29-1	TRBD2	TGCAGCGTTCGCCTAGCGGGTAACTACAATGAGCAGTTCTTC	CSVRLAGNYNEQFF
few	TRBJ1-5	TRBV5-1	TRBD1	TGCGCCAGCAGCCAAGGACAGGGGACCGAGCCCCAGCATTTT	CASSQGQGTEPQHF
few	TRBJ2-1	TRBV20-1	.	TGCAGTGCTCGGAGGCTAGCGACGAATGAGCAGTTCTTC	CSARRLATNEQFF